Each of the 25 T cell receptor beta chains below was sequenced from the same sample in a study of long-term antiretroviral therapy in people with HIV. Version v3.0 of the immunoSEQ assay ran at survey level. Only in-frame clones appear in the TCRdb table, and some are missing; sequencing was by immunoSEQ multiplex PCR. The sample includes 25,000 to 35,000 clones, roughly 96% of them seen just once. Sequenced material: unsorted PBMCs, taken roughly 6.4 years after starting antiretroviral therapy. Source of these receptors: a young man with HIV.

In DNA form, the CDR3 reads TGCGCCAGCAGCCCCAACCCTCCCCGACAGTTCTTC. Translated, it gives CASSPNPPRQFF. V gene TRBV5-1 combines with J gene TRBJ2-1; no reliable D call. V was clipped by 4 bases and J by 13 bases, with 15 bases between them. Germline-derived CDR1 and CDR2 are SGHRS and YFSETQ. The CDR3 length is 12 residues. Based on the CDR3 plus reference TRBV5-1 and TRBJ2-1, the full variable domain is KAGVTQTPRYLIKTRGQQVTLSCSPISGHRSVSWYQQTPGQGLQFLFEYFSETQRNKGNFPGRFSGRQFSNSRSEMNVSTLELGDSALYLCASSPNPPRQFFGPGTRLTVL.

This chain joins TRBV27 and TRBJ2-7; D assignment may be TRBD1 or TRBD2 (5 bases each). Germline values: CDR1 MNHEY, CDR2 SMNVEV (reference sequence). The CDR3 spans 16 residues. V was clipped by 4 bases and J by 4 bases, with 20 bases between them. The CDR3 is CASSSTGALVWYEQYF. In nucleotides, the CDR3 is TGTGCCAGCAGTTCAACCGGGGCCCTGGTATGGTACGAGCAGTACTTC.

The rearrangement links TRBV25-1 to TRBJ2-5; D might be TRBD1 (6 bases). V was trimmed by 6 bases and J by 5 bases, leaving 13 bases between them. The CDR3 loop spans 13 amino acids. From germline, CDR1 is MGHDK and CDR2 SYGVNS. CDR3 protein: CASRGAAVETQYF. For the CDR3, the DNA is TGTGCCAGCAGGGGGGCGGCGGTGGAGACCCAGTACTTC.

The genes are TRBV7-9 and TRBJ2-7, with TRBD1 matching over 7 bases. This CDR3 region has 12 residues. Germline CDR1 reads SEHNR; CDR2 reads FQNEAQ (reference sequence). Trimming took 5 bases from V and 13 from J; bases not matched to a gene: 11. The CDR3 loop reads CASSQQAGQDYF. DNA for the CDR3: TGTGCCAGCAGCCAACAGGCAGGACAGGACTACTTC.

The chain has TRBV19 and TRBJ1-2; no firm D call. Germline CDR1 is LNHDA and CDR2 is SQIVND (reference sequence). The CDR3 has 13 residues. Trimming stripped 3 bases from V and 6 bases from J, with 11 bases between. CDR3 DNA sequence: TGTGCCAGTAGTATCCGCAGGATCCATGGCTACACCTTC. It is translated as CASSIRRIHGYTF.

The V gene is TRBV25-1, the J gene TRBJ1-3; D might be TRBD1 (6 bases). The CDR3 sequence is 17 residues long. With 4 bases removed from V and 3 bases from J, the gap between germline ends came to 19 bases. Looked up from germline, CDR1 is MGHDK and CDR2 is SYGVNS. CDR3 sequence reads: CASSGPGGGQGGNTIYF. In DNA form, the CDR3 reads TGTGCCAGCAGTGGACCGGGCGGGGGGCAGGGTGGAAACACCATATATTTT.

The V and J genes are TRBV4-2 and TRBJ2-5, with 9 bases matching TRBD2. J lost 5 bases, V lost 3 bases, and 19 bases had no gene match. CDR1 and CDR2 (germline): LGHNA, YNFKEQ. This CDR3 comprises 19 residues. CDR3 protein: CASSHHTLSSRGGPETQYF. The CDR3 bases are TGTGCCAGCAGCCATCACACTCTCTCTTCGCGGGGGGGCCCGGAGACCCAGTACTTC.

The V and J genes are TRBV29-1 and TRBJ2-5, with 12 bases matching TRBD2. This CDR3 contains 15 residues. V lost 1 base and J lost 1; bases outside the gene matches: 1. CDR1 and CDR2 (germline): SQVTM, ANQGSEA. The DNA of the CDR3 is TGCAGCGTTGAAGGGACTAGCGGGGCCCAAGAGACCCAGTACTTC. It encodes CSVEGTSGAQETQYF.

The chain carries TRBV5-1 and TRBJ1-4; 7 bases align to TRBD1. The CDR3 totals 17 residues. V was clipped by 0 bases and J by 5 bases; unmatched bases: 10. Per the germline V gene, CDR1 is SGHRS and CDR2 is YFSETQ. CDR3 sequence: CASSLVFLGTENEKLFF. CDR3 nucleotides: TGCGCCAGCAGCTTGGTTTTTTTGGGGACAGAGAATGAAAAACTGTTTTTT.

The chain is built from TRBV5-1 and TRBJ2-3; 7 positions agree with TRBD2. The CDR3 covers 15 residues. The V gene end was trimmed by 2 bases and the J gene end by 2 bases; junction bases not matched to a gene: 5. Looked up from germline, CDR1 is SGHRS and CDR2 is YFSETQ. The CDR3 spells CASSFLADHTDTQYF. The CDR3 DNA follows: TGCGCCAGCAGCTTTCTAGCGGACCACACAGATACGCAGTATTTT.

This chain links TRBV7-9 with TRBJ2-7, with 7 nucleotides matching TRBD1. The CDR3 is made up of 16 amino acids. After removal of 4 bases from V and 4 bases from J, the junction contained 13 bases not matched to a gene. Germline loops: CDR1 SEHNR, CDR2 FQNEAQ (reference sequence). The CDR3 nucleotides are TGTGCCAGCAGCTCCATCGGGACAGCTTTCATTTACGAGCAGTACTTC. It yields the protein CASSSIGTAFIYEQYF.

This clone came up once. This chain uses TRBV6-4 with TRBJ1-2; D ambiguous. The CDR3 contains 13 residues. Trimming pared 1 base from V and 7 bases from J, leaving 10 bases between. Germline CDR1 is MRHNA and CDR2 is SNTAGT. The CDR3 region has the DNA TGTGCCAGCAGTGACTGGAGGCAGGCTGGCTACACCTTC. Protein sequence: CASSDWRQAGYTF.

V gene TRBV19 combines with J gene TRBJ2-5; D may match TRBD1 or TRBD2 (6 bases each). Germline V gene sequence: CDR1 LNHDA, CDR2 SQIVND (reference sequence). The CDR3 is 17 residues long. V lost 0 bases and J lost 0, with 14 bases in between. This CDR3 is CASSIDRGAGDQETQYF. CDR3 DNA: TGTGCCAGTAGTATAGATAGGGGGGCCGGAGACCAAGAGACCCAGTACTTC. The full variable domain, completed using reference TRBV19 and TRBJ2-5, is DGGITQSPKYLFRKEGQNVTLSCEQNLNHDAMYWYRQDPGQGLRLIYYSQIVNDFQKGDIAEGYSVSREKKESFPLTVTSAQKNPTAFYLCASSIDRGAGDQETQYFGPGTRLLVL.

The chain is built from TRBV10-3 and TRBJ2-7; 7 nucleotides agree with TRBD2. CDR3 length: 14 amino acids. V lost 4 bases, J lost 3 bases, and 6 bases stayed unmatched. Germline CDR1 reads ENHRY; CDR2 reads SYGVKD. CDR3 region: CAISAPSGLYEQYF. The CDR3 coding sequence is TGTGCCATCAGTGCCCCTAGCGGACTCTACGAGCAGTACTTC.

This clone occurred once. The chain combines TRBV5-1 with TRBJ2-1; D possibly matches TRBD1 or TRBD2 (5 bases each). The CDR3 is 14 residues long. The V and J ends lost 4 bases and 15 bases respectively, with 23 bases between them. Germline CDR1 is SGHRS and CDR2 is YFSETQ. Here the CDR3 reads CASSGATRGTFPFF. The CDR3 coding sequence is TGCGCCAGCAGCGGAGCCACGCGAGGGACGTTTCCGTTCTTC.

The V and J genes are TRBV12-5 and TRBJ2-3; 14 bases align to TRBD2. CDR1 is LGHNT, CDR2 FRNRAP, per germline. The CDR3 loop spans 17 amino acids. V lost 6 bases and J lost 3; bases outside the gene matches: 8. The CDR3 loop is CASGDPRTSGRTDTQYF. Written as DNA, the CDR3 is TGTGCTAGTGGCGATCCAAGGACTAGCGGGAGGACAGATACGCAGTATTTT.

The chain couples TRBV11-2 to TRBJ2-5; D unclear. V was pared by 4 bases and J by 5 bases, with 11 bases between. The germline CDR1 and CDR2 sequences are SGHAT and FQNNGV. The CDR3 is 13 residues long. In DNA, the CDR3 is TGTGCCAGCAGCTATTACCTCTCGGAGACCCAGTACTTC. Its protein product is CASSYYLSETQYF.

The CDR3 region has the DNA TGTGCCAGCAGCTCATCACCGGGACTAGCGACAGATACGCAGTATTTT. Protein product: CASSSSPGLATDTQYF. V gene TRBV5-4 combines with J gene TRBJ2-3; 10 bases map to TRBD2. V shed 3 bases, J shed 3 bases, and the junction held 7 bases outside the gene matches. Germline-derived CDR1 and CDR2 are SGHNT and YYREEE (reference sequence). This CDR3 contains 16 residues.

The V gene is TRBV7-2, the J gene TRBJ1-5; no clear D gene. CDR1 and CDR2 from the germline V gene are SGHTA and FQGNSA. With 6 bases removed from V and 6 bases from J, the gap between germline ends came to 12 bases. This CDR3 spans 13 amino acids. The CDR3 region has the DNA TGTGCCAGCAGAAGTAGGGTGGGTCAGCCCCAGCATTTT. Residues: CASRSRVGQPQHF. Looking up the rest from reference TRBV7-2 and TRBJ1-5 gives the full variable domain: GAGVSQSPSNKVTEKGKDVELRCDPISGHTALYWYRQSLGQGLEFLIYFQGNSAPDKSGLPSDRFSAERTGGSVSTLTIQRTQQEDSAVYLCASRSRVGQPQHFGDGTRLSIL.

The V gene is TRBV6-6, the J gene TRBJ2-7; D unclear. The CDR3 is 15 amino acids. V was shortened by 2 bases and J by 2 bases, with 13 bases between the two germline ends. Germline CDR1 and CDR2: MNHNY and SVGAGI (reference sequence). CDR3 DNA sequence: TGTGCCAGCAGTTACCCCCTCGCTGATACCTACGAGCAGTACTTC. Translated: CASSYPLADTYEQYF.

The chain links TRBV10-2 to TRBJ2-7; 13 bases are a match to TRBD2. Looked up from germline, CDR1 is WSHSY and CDR2 is SAAADI. J was trimmed by 5 bases and V by 4 bases; bases with no gene match: 14. This CDR3 is 18 amino acids long. CDR3 DNA: TGCGCCAGCAGTGCGACCTTACTAGCGGGAGGGCCGAGAGACGAGCAGTACTTC. It is translated as CASSATLLAGGPRDEQYF.

The chain has TRBV7-8 and TRBJ2-3; D is perhaps TRBD1 or TRBD2 (6 bases each). Germline-derived CDR1 and CDR2 are SGHVS and FQNEAQ. This CDR3 is 18 amino acids long. V was trimmed by 1 base and J by 6 bases, leaving 23 bases between them. The CDR3 here is CASSLVRGAGSRDDTQYF. In DNA form, the CDR3 reads TGTGCCAGCAGCTTAGTTAGGGGGGCGGGATCGCGGGACGATACGCAGTATTTT. Variable domain in full (rest from reference TRBV7-8 and TRBJ2-3): GAGVSQSPRYKVAKRGQDVALRCDPISGHVSLFWYQQALGQGPEFLTYFQNEAQLDKSGLPSDRFFAERPEGSVSTLKIQRTQQEDSAVYLCASSLVRGAGSRDDTQYFGPGTRLTVL.

This sequence joins TRBV2 and TRBJ2-1; 9 nucleotides agree with TRBD1. The CDR3 length is 15 residues. The ends lost 4 bases at V and 9 bases at J; junction bases unmatched: 10. The germline gives CDR1 SNHLY, CDR2 FYNNEI. The CDR3 loop is CASSGDREGESEQFF. CDR3 nucleotide sequence: TGTGCCAGCAGTGGGGACAGGGAAGGAGAAAGTGAGCAGTTCTTC.

The chain links TRBV6-5 to TRBJ2-1, with D hard to call. The ends were cut back, 2 bases at V and 5 bases at J, with 16 bases in the middle. CDR3 length: 16 residues. Germline CDR1 MNHEY, CDR2 SVGAGI. Here the CDR3 reads CASSYPTGVLNNEQFF. The CDR3 coding sequence is TGTGCCAGCAGTTACCCGACTGGGGTCCTGAACAATGAGCAGTTCTTC.

The V gene is TRBV9, the J gene TRBJ2-1; TRBD2 might be the D (5 bases). This CDR3 spans 12 amino acids. V lost 3 bases, J lost 5 bases, and 6 bases lay in between. In germline, CDR1 is SGDLS, CDR2 YYNGEE. CDR3: CASSASHNEQFF. In DNA, the CDR3 is TGTGCCAGCAGCGCTAGCCACAATGAGCAGTTCTTC.